This TCR beta chain is from a study of T cells in localized non-small cell lung cancer. This clone has only a few counts. The CDR3 extends over 16 amino acids. V was trimmed by 0 bases and J by 4 bases, leaving 17 bases between them. The germline CDR1 and CDR2 sequences are SGDLS and YYNGEE. Here immunoSEQ multiplex PCR was the method, and the copy in TCRdb shows in-frame clones only, minus some. The sample lists about 1,500 clones; less than 30% were seen once. The TCR was taken from a man aged 40-75 years with stage III lung adenocarcinoma. The rearrangement joins TRBV9 to TRBJ2-7; D might be TRBD2 (5 bases). The starting material was normal lung tissue next to the tumor, obtained before any cancer treatment. The CDR3 DNA is TGTGCCAGCAGCGTAGAATCGAGGGCTGGTCGATACGAGCAGTACTTC. Residues: CASSVESRAGRYEQYF.